The next 29 T cell receptor beta chains were all read from a single sample in a study of cytomegalovirus exposure and HLA in healthy donors. Amplification used 60 Vbeta primers and 13 Jbeta primers. Generated by immunoSEQ multiplex PCR, the TCRdb table keeps only in-frame clones and is missing some. The sample records 150,000 to 200,000 clones, roughly 73% being singletons. Sequencing input: PBMCs. The origin of the receptors is a woman aged 25 to 45 in good health and CMV-seronegative.

This sequence joins TRBV19 and TRBJ2-7, with TRBD1 matching 7 bases. The CDR3 consists of 13 residues. The V and J ends lost 6 bases and 2 bases, in that order; junction bases with no gene match: 4. In germline, CDR1 is LNHDA, CDR2 SQIVND (reference sequence). The CDR3 loop reads CASSKGAAYEQYF. The CDR3 nucleotides are TGTGCCAGTAGCAAGGGGGCGGCCTACGAGCAGTACTTC.

The genes are TRBV29-1 and TRBJ2-4; perhaps TRBD2 as D (5 bases). CDR3 length: 14 residues. Germline-derived CDR1 and CDR2 are SQVTM and ANQGSEA. V was clipped by 4 bases and J by 0 bases, with 10 bases between them. This CDR3 is CSVATRLAKNIQYF. Written as DNA, the CDR3 is TGCAGCGTTGCCACTAGACTAGCCAAAAACATTCAGTACTTC.

CDR3 DNA: TGTGCCAGCAGGTTAGCGGGGGACCGCACCGGGGAGCTGTTTTTT. Translating gives CASRLAGDRTGELFF. The chain has TRBV7-3 and TRBJ2-2; 9 bases are a match to TRBD2. There are 15 residues in the CDR3. Germline V gene sequence: CDR1 SGHTA, CDR2 FQGTGA. V gave up 6 bases and J gave up 4 bases; unmatched junction bases: 6.

This rearrangement joins TRBV6-4 to TRBJ2-3, with 8 bases identical to TRBD2. Germline CDR1 is MRHNA and CDR2 is SNTAGT. V lost 0 bases, J lost 3 bases, and 2 bases stayed unmatched. The CDR3 runs to 15 residues. The chain's CDR3 is CASSDSSGGTDTQYF. The CDR3 DNA reads as TGTGCCAGCAGTGACTCAAGCGGGGGTACAGATACGCAGTATTTT.

The chain combines TRBV6-5 with TRBJ2-1; tentatively, D is TRBD2 (5 bases). The CDR3 length is 14 residues. From germline, CDR1 is MNHEY and CDR2 SVGAGI. The ends were cut back, 4 bases at V and 8 bases at J, with 15 bases in the middle. The CDR3 DNA reads as TGTGCCAGCAGTTTTCTTGGCTTGAGGGATGAGCAGTTCTTC. It codes for CASSFLGLRDEQFF.

The chain has TRBV5-6 and TRBJ1-5; D not certain. Germline CDR1 is SGHDT and CDR2 is YYEEEE. Trimming shortened V by 3 bases and J by 2 bases, and 15 bases separated the two germline ends. The CDR3 is 16 residues long. The CDR3 loop reads CASSSWSLSGNQPQHF. CDR3 in DNA: TGTGCCAGCAGCTCCTGGAGTCTGTCCGGCAATCAGCCCCAGCATTTT.

This clone has a single count. This sequence joins TRBV7-9 and TRBJ2-5; D is undetermined. The J call may be in error: the DNA end matches TRBJ2-7 better. This CDR3 region has 13 residues. Germline V gene sequence: CDR1 SEHNR, CDR2 FQNEAQ (reference sequence). CDR3 DNA sequence: TGTGCCAGCAGCCCTCCAGGAGACTACGAGCAGTACTTC. Protein product: CASSPPGDYEQYF.

The chain couples TRBV7-9 to TRBJ2-7; 11 nucleotides agree with TRBD2. This CDR3 is 14 amino acids long. The V segment lost 5 bases and the J segment 5 bases; nucleotides outside the gene matches: 5. Germline-derived CDR1 and CDR2 are SEHNR and FQNEAQ (reference sequence). CDR3 sequence reads: CASSAPGLADEQYF. For the CDR3, the DNA is TGTGCCAGCAGCGCGCCGGGACTAGCGGACGAGCAGTACTTC.

The V and J genes are TRBV10-3 and TRBJ2-7, with 8 bases that match TRBD1. CDR1 ENHRY and CDR2 SYGVKD come from the germline V gene. The CDR3 totals 17 residues. V shed 5 bases, J shed 2 bases, and the junction held 14 bases outside the gene matches. CDR3 region: CAISRGQGSEWAYEQYF. CDR3 bases: TGTGCCATCAGTCGAGGACAGGGAAGCGAGTGGGCCTACGAGCAGTACTTC.

This chain uses TRBV29-1 with TRBJ2-2, with 9 bases identical to TRBD2. Trimming at V came to 4 bases and at J to 7 bases, leaving 10 bases not matched to a gene. The germline V gene has CDR1 SQVTM and CDR2 ANQGSEA. The CDR3 runs 15 residues. CDR3 sequence: CSVGGSTSGVGELFF. For the CDR3, the DNA is TGCAGCGTTGGAGGGTCGACTAGCGGAGTCGGGGAGCTGTTTTTT.

The V and J genes are TRBV19 and TRBJ1-2, with TRBD1 matching over 7 bases. CDR3 size: 15 residues. Germline trimming cut 7 bases from V and 1 base from J; bases unmatched to any gene: 9. Looked up from germline, CDR1 is LNHDA and CDR2 is SQIVND (reference sequence). For the CDR3, the DNA is TGTGCCAGTAACTCTGGACAGGCAATTAACTATGGCTACACCTTC. It encodes CASNSGQAINYGYTF.

This chain uses TRBV7-2 with TRBJ2-2, with D unresolved. Trimming took off 5 bases at V and 3 bases at J, with 16 bases between the two ends. The CDR3 runs 16 residues. Per germline, CDR1 SGHTA and CDR2 FQGNSA. The CDR3 region has the DNA TGTGCCAGCAGCACAGCTGCCACCACCGACACCGGGGAGCTGTTTTTT. The encoded protein is CASSTAATTDTGELFF. The full variable domain, with the rest looked up from reference TRBV7-2 and TRBJ2-2, is GAGVSQSPSNKVTEKGKDVELRCDPISGHTALYWYRQSLGQGLEFLIYFQGNSAPDKSGLPSDRFSAERTGGSVSTLTIQRTQQEDSAVYLCASSTAATTDTGELFFGEGSRLTVL.

The rearrangement joins TRBV27 to TRBJ1-1; TRBD1 matches 8 bases. The CDR3 is 17 residues long. After removal of 6 bases from V and 0 bases from J, the junction contained 12 bases not matched to a gene. CDR1 and CDR2 (germline): MNHEY, SMNVEV (reference sequence). This CDR3 reads CASSTDRQGMVNTEAFF. CDR3 bases: TGTGCCAGCAGCACGGACCGACAGGGGATGGTGAACACTGAAGCTTTCTTT.

The chain carries TRBV20-1 and TRBJ2-7, with D possibly TRBD2 on 6 matching bases. The V end was cut by 3 bases, the J end by 11 bases, with 14 bases between. This CDR3 is 11 amino acids long. CDR1 DFQATT and CDR2 SNEGSKA come from the germline V gene (reference sequence). CDR3 residues: CSARRLASKYF. CDR3 in DNA: TGCAGTGCTAGGAGGCTAGCGTCAAAGTACTTC.

The chain employs TRBV19 and TRBJ2-7, with TRBD1 as a possible D gene (6 bases). The V gene lost 3 bases and the J gene lost 2 bases, with 8 bases spanning the gap. The CDR3 spans 13 residues. Per germline, CDR1 LNHDA and CDR2 SQIVND (reference sequence). CDR3 nucleotide sequence: TGTGCCAGTAGTATTGCAGGGGCCTACGAGCAGTACTTC. Its translation: CASSIAGAYEQYF.

J is TRBJ2-1 and V is TRBV11-1; 9 positions match TRBD2. This CDR3 contains 17 residues. J gave up 0 bases and V 6 bases, and 9 bases lay outside the gene matches. Germline CDR1 reads SGHAT; CDR2 reads FQDESV (reference sequence). The CDR3 DNA is TGTGCCAGCAGGGACTTGGGCGGGGGGGCCTCCTACAATGAGCAGTTCTTC. Translation gives CASRDLGGGASYNEQFF.

The gene calls are TRBV29-1 and TRBJ1-2; D perhaps matches TRBD1 (5 bases). CDR1 is SQVTM, CDR2 ANQGSEA, per germline. V dropped 5 bases and J dropped 4 bases, with 17 bases sitting between them. The length of the CDR3 is 14 residues. The CDR3: CSVLSAGKGYGYTF. CDR3 bases: TGCAGCGTTCTTTCGGCAGGGAAAGGCTATGGCTACACCTTC.

The V call is TRBV6-1, the J call TRBJ1-2; TRBD1 might be the D (6 bases). Germline lookup yields CDR1 MNHNS and CDR2 SASEGT. V lost 0 bases to trimming and J lost 8 bases, with 16 bases between them. This CDR3 contains 15 residues. The CDR3 bases are TGTGCCAGCAGTGAAGCGTGGGTAGGGGGTAGCGGCTACACCTTC. Translated, it gives CASSEAWVGGSGYTF.

The chain carries TRBV7-6 and TRBJ2-3; 9 nucleotides agree with TRBD2. The CDR3 totals 18 residues. Germline trimming cut 3 bases from V and 2 bases from J; bases unmatched to any gene: 12. CDR1 and CDR2 from the germline V gene are SGHVS and FNYEAQ. CDR3: CASSLLGLAGSFTDTQYF. Written as DNA, the CDR3 is TGTGCCAGCAGCTTGTTAGGGCTAGCGGGGAGCTTCACAGATACGCAGTATTTT.

This chain uses TRBV18 with TRBJ1-5, with 7 positions matching TRBD1. Germline V gene sequence: CDR1 KGHSH, CDR2 LQKENI. The V gene end was trimmed by 6 bases and the J gene end by 5 bases; junction bases not matched to a gene: 7. The CDR3 runs to 14 residues. The CDR3 sequence: CASSGGQSHQPQHF. The CDR3 nucleotides are TGTGCCAGCTCCGGGGGACAGAGCCATCAGCCCCAGCATTTT.

V usage is TRBV19 and J usage is TRBJ2-7; a weak D match, TRBD1 (5 bases). Trimming removed 1 base from V and 2 bases from J, with 12 bases in between. The CDR3 loop spans 15 amino acids. Per germline, CDR1 LNHDA and CDR2 SQIVND (reference sequence). The CDR3 DNA follows: TGTGCCAGTAGTATAGGGGCAGGGTGGGCCTACGAGCAGTACTTC. Its translation is CASSIGAGWAYEQYF.

This clone was observed a handful of times. The rearrangement uses TRBV27 and TRBJ2-2, with D uncertain. The germline V gene encodes CDR1 MNHEY and CDR2 SMNVEV (reference sequence). The CDR3 totals 12 residues. Trimming removed 8 bases from V and 6 bases from J, with 10 bases in between. The CDR3 sequence: CASFPGAGELFF. In DNA, the CDR3 is TGTGCCAGCTTCCCTGGAGCCGGGGAGCTGTTTTTT.

This clone has a handful of counts. J is TRBJ2-2 and V is TRBV5-1, with a weak D call TRBD1 (6 bases). The V gene lost 4 bases and the J gene lost 6 bases, with 13 bases spanning the gap. In germline, CDR1 is SGHRS, CDR2 YFSETQ. The CDR3 covers 14 residues. The CDR3 DNA follows: TGCGCCAGCAGCACCCAGGGGCGGGCCGGGGAGCTGTTTTTT. This gives the protein CASSTQGRAGELFF.

V and J are TRBV7-9 and TRBJ2-1; TRBD2 matches at 11 bases. The V gene end was trimmed by 2 bases and the J gene end by 5 bases; junction bases not matched to a gene: 11. The CDR3 is made up of 18 amino acids. Germline lookup yields CDR1 SEHNR and CDR2 FQNEAQ (reference sequence). CDR3 residues: CASSLTSSGRLKDNEQFF. The CDR3 nucleotides read TGTGCCAGCAGCTTAACGTCTAGCGGGAGGCTTAAGGACAATGAGCAGTTCTTC.

As regards this clone: Germline and junction disagree at one end, which may indicate a read error. The gene calls are TRBV29-1 and TRBJ2-7; TRBD1 matches at 7 bases. Germline V CDR1 and CDR2: SQVTM, ANQGSEA. This CDR3 comprises 12 residues. The CDR3 DNA is TGCAGCGCTGAAACAGGGGTGGACGAGCAGTACTTC. Translation gives CSAETGVDEQYF.

A single count supports this clone. This chain joins TRBV5-1 and TRBJ2-4; 7 bases are shared with TRBD1. CDR3 length: 15 amino acids. J was trimmed by 6 bases and V by 4 bases; bases with no gene match: 10. Germline V gives CDR1 SGHRS, CDR2 YFSETQ. CDR3 sequence (DNA): TGCGCCAGCAGCCGAAAAGACAGGGTCATAAACATTCAGTACTTC. It encodes CASSRKDRVINIQYF.

This chain connects TRBV19 to TRBJ1-4; no definite D call. The CDR3 consists of 18 residues. Germline values: CDR1 LNHDA, CDR2 SQIVND (reference sequence). V was pared by 2 bases and J by 2 bases, with 18 bases between. CDR3 protein: CASSIRGNRGGTNEKLFF. The CDR3 DNA reads as TGTGCCAGTAGTATAAGAGGGAATCGTGGCGGGACTAATGAAAAACTGTTTTTT. Full variable domain (remainder filled in from reference TRBV19 and TRBJ1-4): DGGITQSPKYLFRKEGQNVTLSCEQNLNHDAMYWYRQDPGQGLRLIYYSQIVNDFQKGDIAEGYSVSREKKESFPLTVTSAQKNPTAFYLCASSIRGNRGGTNEKLFFGSGTQLSVL.

The chain couples TRBV6-1 to TRBJ2-7, with D possibly being TRBD2 (5 bases). The CDR3 loop spans 15 amino acids. The germline gives CDR1 MNHNS, CDR2 SASEGT. Trimming left V 3 bases short and J 0 bases short, with 12 bases between. CDR3 DNA: TGTGCCAGCAGTGAGCCGGGAAAGAGCTCCTACGAGCAGTACTTC. It specifies CASSEPGKSSYEQYF.

This chain uses TRBV27 with TRBJ2-7; 7 bases are shared with TRBD1. The V gene end was trimmed by 5 bases and the J gene end by 3 bases; junction bases not matched to a gene: 10. The CDR3 runs 15 residues. Per the germline V gene, CDR1 is MNHEY and CDR2 is SMNVEV (reference sequence). CDR3 nucleotides: TGTGCCAGCAGTGCCCCAGGGACAGATCACTACGAGCAGTACTTC. The encoded protein is CASSAPGTDHYEQYF.